The rows below give T cell receptor beta chains drawn from one sample of a study of blood T cell repertoires in COVID-19. Profiled with immunoSEQ multiplex PCR; TCRdb holds only in-frame clones, not every one. The table lists some 200,000 clones, about 85% of them singletons. What was sequenced was PBMCs or T cells enriched from blood (not recorded which). Receptor source: a woman younger than 45 who had recovered from COVID-19. CDR3s include the opening cysteine and the closing phenylalanine or tryptophan. The D gene is left open where the match is weak. Clone size appears in some rows only: once, few, many, or a class for an expanded clone.

>TRBV11-2|-|TRBJ2-6|-
CASSLRGSGANVLTF
TGTGCCAGCAGCTTAAGGGGCTCTGGGGCCAACGTCCTGACTTTC
>TRBV18|-|TRBJ1-2|-
CASSPDRANYGYTF
TGTGCCAGCTCACCGGACAGAGCAAACTATGGCTACACCTTC
>TRBV30|-|TRBJ1-3|-
CAWSVRSDSGNTIYF
TGTGCCTGGAGTGTACGCAGTGACTCTGGAAACACCATATATTTT
>TRBV4-3|-|TRBJ1-1|-
CASSQVDRNTEAFF
TGCGCCAGCAGCCAGGTCGACAGGAACACTGAAGCTTTCTTT
>TRBV4-3|TRBD1|TRBJ2-3|once
CASSQDDRGRTDTQYF
TGCGCCAGCAGCCAAGATGACAGGGGGCGGACAGATACGCAGTATTTT
>TRBV30|TRBD1|TRBJ1-1|-
CAWSARDRDTEAFF
TGTGCCTGGAGTGCTAGGGACAGGGACACTGAAGCTTTCTTT
>TRBV18|-|TRBJ1-1|once
CASSPEQGVATEAFF
TGTGCCAGCTCACCAGAACAGGGTGTGGCCACTGAAGCTTTCTTT
>TRBV6-6|-|TRBJ1-1|-
CASTLSRSEAFF
TGTGCCAGCACACTTTCGCGTTCTGAAGCTTTCTTT
>TRBV13|TRBD2|TRBJ2-1|-
CASRRTGLADTNEQFF
TGTGCCAGCAGACGGACGGGACTAGCGGACACCAATGAGCAGTTCTTC
>TRBV7-9|TRBD1|TRBJ1-1|-
CASSIRQGLRTEAFF
TGTGCCAGCAGCATCCGACAGGGGCTACGAACTGAAGCTTTCTTT
>TRBV7-9|-|TRBJ1-2|-
CASSLATVTDYGYTF
TGTGCCAGCAGCTTAGCGACGGTCACAGACTATGGCTACACCTTC
>TRBV10-1|TRBD1|TRBJ1-3|-
CASASRTGDIGNTIYF
TGCGCCAGCGCCTCCCGGACAGGGGATATTGGAAACACCATATATTTT
>TRBV7-6|TRBD1|TRBJ2-5|once
CASSLKRDRGYQETQYF
TGTGCCAGCAGCTTAAAGCGGGACAGGGGGTACCAAGAGACCCAGTACTTC
>TRBV29-1|-|TRBJ1-1|-
CSVVLSQGMRNTEAFF
TGCAGCGTTGTGCTGTCGCAGGGGATGCGGAACACTGAAGCTTTCTTT
>TRBV9|-|TRBJ2-1|-
CASSDRDFGSILRFF
TGTGCCAGCAGCGACCGGGACTTTGGTTCTATATTGCGGTTCTTC
>TRBV29-1|TRBD1|TRBJ2-3|once
CSASSGGDTQYF
TGCAGCGCTTCGTCAGGGGGTGATACGCAGTATTTT
>TRBV2|-|TRBJ1-4|-
CASRLALNEKLFF
TGTGCCAGCAGATTGGCCTTAAATGAAAAACTGTTTTTT
>TRBV11-3|TRBD2|TRBJ2-1|-
CASSHGLAGPYNEQFF
TGTGCCAGCAGCCACGGACTAGCGGGTCCCTACAATGAGCAGTTCTTC
>TRBV10-3|-|TRBJ1-1|-
CAIRDDTLNTEAFF
TGTGCCATCAGGGATGACACCCTGAACACTGAAGCTTTCTTT
>TRBV27|TRBD2|TRBJ2-2|-
CASSLFSGRATGELFF
TGTGCCAGCAGTTTGTTTAGCGGGAGGGCCACCGGGGAGCTGTTTTTT
>TRBV7-2|TRBD2|TRBJ2-1|-
CASSMTSVYNEQFF
TGTGCCAGCAGCATGACTAGCGTTTACAATGAGCAGTTCTTC
>TRBV6-6|-|TRBJ1-1|-
CASSYAGRAEAFF
TGTGCCAGCAGTTACGCGGGGAGGGCTGAAGCTTTCTTT
>TRBV19|TRBD2|TRBJ2-3|-
CASSSLAGGPNTQYF
TGTGCCAGTAGTTCCTTAGCGGGGGGGCCTAATACGCAGTATTTT
>TRBV11-3|-|TRBJ2-3|-
CASEDGVTDTQYF
TGTGCCAGCGAGGACGGGGTCACAGATACGCAGTATTTT
>TRBV7-9|TRBD1|TRBJ2-1|-
CASSSPQGTVNEQFF
TGTGCCAGCAGCTCCCCACAGGGGACGGTCAATGAGCAGTTCTTC
>TRBV5-1|TRBD1|TRBJ1-3|-
CASSLAVGGTSGNTIYF
TGCGCCAGCAGCTTGGCCGTAGGGGGCACCTCTGGAAACACCATATATTTT
>TRBV6-5|-|TRBJ1-1|-
CAAGLPGTEAFF
TGTGCCGCGGGACTCCCAGGGACTGAAGCTTTCTTT
>TRBV9|TRBD1|TRBJ1-2|-
CASSPRGTAAYGYTF
TGTGCCAGCAGCCCCCGAGGGACAGCGGCCTATGGCTACACCTTC
>TRBV7-2|-|TRBJ1-1|-
CASSNSGWNTEAFF
TGTGCCAGCAGCAACAGTGGCTGGAACACTGAAGCTTTCTTT
>TRBV7-3|-|TRBJ1-2|few
CASSLQVGAHNYGYTF
TGTGCCAGCAGCTTACAGGTAGGGGCGCATAACTATGGCTACACCTTC
>TRBV5-4|-|TRBJ1-2|-
CASKGYRDNYGYTF
TGTGCCAGCAAGGGATACAGGGACAACTATGGCTACACCTTC
>TRBV19|TRBD1|TRBJ1-3|-
CASSLDRASGNTIYF
TGTGCCAGTAGCCTAGACAGGGCCTCTGGAAACACCATATATTTT
>TRBV5-1|-|TRBJ2-6|-
CASSFSSSGANVLTF
TGCGCCAGCAGCTTCTCTAGCTCTGGGGCCAACGTCCTGACTTTC
>TRBV4-3|-|TRBJ1-4|-
CASSQDSGGNEKLFF
TGCGCCAGCAGCCAAGATAGCGGGGGTAATGAAAAACTGTTTTTT
>TRBV11-3|TRBD2|TRBJ2-2|-
CASSLGLANTGELFF
TGTGCCAGCAGCTTGGGACTAGCGAACACCGGGGAGCTGTTTTTT
>TRBV4-3|TRBD1|TRBJ1-4|once
CASSQGGQGIEKLFF
TGCGCCAGCAGCCAAGGGGGACAGGGGATCGAAAAACTGTTTTTT
>TRBV5-4|-|TRBJ2-7|-
CASSRQAGYEQYF
TGTGCCAGCAGCCGACAGGCAGGCTACGAGCAGTACTTC
>TRBV19|-|TRBJ2-2|many
CASSVQGRDTGELFF
TGTGCCAGTAGTGTGCAGGGGAGGGACACCGGGGAGCTGTTTTTT
>TRBV30|-|TRBJ1-2|-
CAWSVNSYGYTF
TGTGCCTGGAGTGTCAACAGCTATGGCTACACCTTC
>TRBV6-2/TRBV6-3|TRBD2|TRBJ2-3|-
CASSDTSGGTSTDTQYF
TGTGCCAGCAGTGACACTAGCGGGGGGACTAGCACAGATACGCAGTATTTT
>TRBV7-3|TRBD2|TRBJ2-1|-
CASSLTRGGREQFF
TGTGCCAGCAGCTTAACCCGGGGGGGCCGGGAGCAGTTCTTC
>TRBV7-9|-|TRBJ2-1|-
CASSLEGRADEQFF
TGTGCCAGCAGCTTAGAGGGCAGGGCCGATGAGCAGTTCTTC
>TRBV11-2|-|TRBJ1-1|few
CASSLDLGDTEAFF
TGTGCCAGCAGCTTAGATCTCGGGGACACTGAAGCTTTCTTT
>TRBV23-1|TRBD1|TRBJ2-1|-
CASPPGDRGWDEQFF
TGCGCCAGCCCTCCAGGGGACAGGGGATGGGATGAGCAGTTCTTC
>TRBV27|TRBD1|TRBJ2-7|-
CASSFKWDRAYEQYF
TGTGCCAGCAGTTTTAAATGGGACAGAGCCTACGAGCAGTACTTC
>TRBV9|-|TRBJ2-7|-
CASSVGGGIEQYF
TGTGCCAGCAGCGTAGGAGGCGGGATCGAGCAGTACTTC